Listed below are T cell receptor beta chains from one sample, sequenced in a study of blood T cell repertoires in COVID-19. Sequenced by immunoSEQ multiplex PCR; TCRdb stores in-frame clones only, minus some. The sample includes 150,000 or so clones, over 75% of them seen just once. The sample was peripheral blood. Receptors originate from a man younger than 35 with COVID-19, enrolled during active disease. CDR3s include the opening cysteine and the closing phenylalanine or tryptophan. Fields, in order: J gene, V gene, D gene, clone size, CDR3 protein, CDR3 DNA. D genes are given only for firm matches. Clone size, where shown, is once, few, many, or a class for clones that have expanded.

J gene: TRBJ2-3; V gene: TRBV5-1; D gene: .; clone size: .; CDR3 protein: CASTRWSHGADTQYF; CDR3 DNA: TGCGCCAGCACCCGGTGGTCTCACGGGGCAGATACGCAGTATTTT
J gene: TRBJ1-1; V gene: TRBV12-2; D gene: .; clone size: .; CDR3 protein: CASRLADRVSFPRSEAFF; CDR3 DNA: TGTGCAAGTCGCTTAGCGGACAGGGTCTCGTTTCCTAGGTCTGAAGCTTTCTTT
J gene: TRBJ1-4; V gene: TRBV12-3/TRBV12-4; D gene: .; clone size: .; CDR3 protein: CASSLYYEKLFF; CDR3 DNA: TGTGCCAGCAGTTTGTATTATGAAAAACTGTTTTTT
J gene: TRBJ2-7; V gene: TRBV2; D gene: .; clone size: .; CDR3 protein: CATLTPFAASYEQYF; CDR3 DNA: TGTGCCACCCTGACTCCTTTCGCGGCCTCCTACGAGCAGTACTTC
J gene: TRBJ2-1; V gene: TRBV5-1; D gene: TRBD2; clone size: once; CDR3 protein: CASSPRTAGESAQFF; CDR3 DNA: TGCGCCAGCAGCCCCAGGACGGCGGGAGAGTCGGCGCAGTTCTTC
J gene: TRBJ1-2; V gene: TRBV19; D gene: TRBD1; clone size: .; CDR3 protein: CASTSGTGNYGYTF; CDR3 DNA: TGTGCCAGTACCTCCGGGACAGGGAACTATGGCTACACCTTC
J gene: TRBJ2-7; V gene: TRBV27; D gene: .; clone size: .; CDR3 protein: CASSLGLPSEQYF; CDR3 DNA: TGTGCCAGCAGTTTAGGACTGCCCAGCGAGCAGTACTTC
J gene: TRBJ1-2; V gene: TRBV6-5; D gene: .; clone size: .; CDR3 protein: CASSRHNYGYTF; CDR3 DNA: TGTGCCAGCTCGAGGCATAACTATGGCTACACCTTC
J gene: TRBJ1-2; V gene: TRBV27; D gene: TRBD1; clone size: once; CDR3 protein: CASSVEGRGLYGYTF; CDR3 DNA: TGTGCCAGCTCCGTTGAGGGCAGGGGGCTGTATGGCTACACCTTC
J gene: TRBJ2-3; V gene: TRBV19; D gene: TRBD1; clone size: .; CDR3 protein: CASSMDRVSRADTQYF; CDR3 DNA: TGTGCCAGTAGTATGGACAGGGTCAGTCGCGCGGATACGCAGTATTTT
J gene: TRBJ2-5; V gene: TRBV28; D gene: TRBD2; clone size: .; CDR3 protein: CASSLGLAGGETQYF; CDR3 DNA: TGTGCCAGCAGTTTGGGTCTAGCGGGGGGAGAGACCCAGTACTTC
J gene: TRBJ1-3; V gene: TRBV6-5; D gene: .; clone size: .; CDR3 protein: CASSYALGGGENTIYF; CDR3 DNA: TGTGCCAGCAGTTACGCCCTCGGGGGGGGCGAAAACACCATATATTTT
J gene: TRBJ1-5; V gene: TRBV5-1; D gene: TRBD1; clone size: .; CDR3 protein: CASSPGTGYQPQHF; CDR3 DNA: TGCGCCAGCAGCCCTGGGACAGGTTATCAGCCCCAGCATTTT
J gene: TRBJ1-2; V gene: TRBV6-5; D gene: TRBD1; clone size: .; CDR3 protein: CASGDRRSYGYTF; CDR3 DNA: TGTGCCAGCGGGGACAGGCGGAGTTATGGCTACACCTTC
J gene: TRBJ2-2; V gene: TRBV5-5; D gene: .; clone size: .; CDR3 protein: CASSGQGRGTGELFF; CDR3 DNA: TGTGCCAGCAGCGGGCAGGGCCGAGGAACCGGGGAGCTGTTTTTT